Given below is one TCR beta chain in context. Authors' processing steps: Researchers report that nucleated cell counts were estimated from reference gene primer amplification. Data came from immunoSEQ multiplex PCR; TCRdb stores just in-frame clones and leaves some out. D and trimming come from the DNA, and the V and J calls and clone size come from that table. This sample has under 200,000 clones; 85% to 90% occur once, and the top ten carry about 6.5%. The data were taken from a study of blood T cell repertoires in COVID-19. Across the study: Donors in the United States, Italy and Spain gave samples during acute or convalescent COVID-19.

The CDR3 is made up of 15 amino acids. V was trimmed by 5 bases and J by 1 base, leaving 12 bases between them. Looked up from germline, CDR1 is SGHAT and CDR2 is FQNNGV. The rearrangement joins TRBV11-2 to TRBJ1-3; unclear D gene. This TCR derives from a woman older than 75 in a cohort sampled during active or convalescent COVID-19. Source material: peripheral blood. The CDR3 coding sequence is TGTGCCAGCAGCCCAAGGTGGAGTTCTGGAAACACCATATATTTT. This encodes CASSPRWSSGNTIYF.